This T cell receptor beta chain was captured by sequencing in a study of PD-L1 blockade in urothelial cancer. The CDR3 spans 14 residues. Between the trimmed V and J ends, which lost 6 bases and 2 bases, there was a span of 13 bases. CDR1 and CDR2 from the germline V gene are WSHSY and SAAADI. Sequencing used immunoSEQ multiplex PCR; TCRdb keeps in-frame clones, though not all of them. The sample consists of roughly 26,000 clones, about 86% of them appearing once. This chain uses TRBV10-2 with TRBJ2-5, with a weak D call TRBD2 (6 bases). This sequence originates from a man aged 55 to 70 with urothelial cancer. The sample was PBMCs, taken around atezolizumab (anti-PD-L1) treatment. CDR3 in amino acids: CASREGLRQETQYF. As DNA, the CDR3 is TGCGCCAGCAGGGAGGGGCTGAGACAAGAGACCCAGTACTTC.